A selection of T cell receptor beta chains follows, all from one sample in a study of shared clonotypes between healthy human individuals. Repertoires were generated with immunoSEQ multiplex PCR, while TCRdb's copy carries only in-frame clones and drops some. This sample yields about 770,000 clones, of which 55% to 75% are seen a single time; under 2% belongs to the top ten. Sample: memory CD4+ T cells sorted from blood. Receptors originate from a woman in her 30s in good health. Each CDR3 is given with its conserved first and last residue. D genes are given only for firm matches. Only some rows state a clone size, as once, few, many or a class for expanded clones.

>TRBV27|TRBJ2-2|.|TRBD2
TGTGCCAGCAGTTTATCTATCTCCCTAGCGGGAACGTCGGCCGGGGAGCTGTTTTTT
CASSLSISLAGTSAGELFF
>TRBV10-1|TRBJ2-2|many|.
TGCGCCAGCAGTGGTGGGACGGGTGCCGGGGAGCTGTTTTTT
CASSGGTGAGELFF
>TRBV6-1|TRBJ2-1|.|.
TGTGCCAGCCGGTCCGCCCGGTGGAATGAGCAGTTCTTC
CASRSARWNEQFF
>TRBV30|TRBJ1-1|.|.
TGTGCCTGGAGTAGGACAGATTCCTCCACTGAAGCTTTCTTT
CAWSRTDSSTEAFF
>TRBV6-6|TRBJ1-1|.|.
TGTGCCAGCAGCTACACTTACACTGAAGCTTTCTTT
CASSYTYTEAFF
>TRBV11-2|TRBJ2-7|.|.
TGTGCCAGCAGCTTAGATTGGGCCCGGGGTAGCCCCTACGAGCAGTACTTC
CASSLDWARGSPYEQYF
>TRBV6-5|TRBJ1-2|once|.
TGTGCCAGCACGGCCCGAGGTTTTAACTATGGCTACACCTTC
CASTARGFNYGYTF
>TRBV11-2|TRBJ2-3|.|.
TGTGCCAGCAGCTTAGTGCAGGGTTCGGATACGCAGTATTTT
CASSLVQGSDTQYF
>TRBV18|TRBJ1-3|.|.
TGTGCCAGCTCACCAGGACAGAACTCTGGAAACACCATATATTTT
CASSPGQNSGNTIYF
>TRBV5-4|TRBJ2-6|.|.
TGTGCCAGCAGCTTGGCCGGCTTTAGGGCCAACGTCCTGACTTTC
CASSLAGFRANVLTF
>TRBV2|TRBJ1-4|.|TRBD1
TGTGCCAGCAGGGAGAGACAGGGGTCAACTAATGAAAAACTGTTTTTT
CASRERQGSTNEKLFF
>TRBV5-1|TRBJ2-1|many|TRBD2
TGCGCCAGCAGCCCACCAGCGGGAGGTATGGACAATGAGCAGTTCTTC
CASSPPAGGMDNEQFF
>TRBV4-1|TRBJ1-1|.|.
TGCGCCAGCAGCCAAGATAGGCAGGGGAGGAACACTGAAGCTTTCTTT
CASSQDRQGRNTEAFF
>TRBV27|TRBJ1-4|few|.
TGTGCCAGCAGTTTATCGAAAAGACCGACAACTAATGAAAAACTGTTTTTT
CASSLSKRPTTNEKLFF
>TRBV28|TRBJ1-2|.|.
TGTGCCAGCAGTTTTGGGGGAGCTGGCTACACCTTC
CASSFGGAGYTF
>TRBV5-5|TRBJ1-5|.|.
TGTGCCAGCAGCTTGGATGGGACCCGGGATCAGCCCCAGCATTTT
CASSLDGTRDQPQHF
>TRBV29-1|TRBJ2-4|few|.
TGCAGCGCTGCCCCATATGCCAAAAACATTCAGTACTTC
CSAAPYAKNIQYF
>TRBV7-4|TRBJ2-7|.|.
TGTGCCAGCAGCTTAATAAGGGCCGGGGACGAGCAGTACTTC
CASSLIRAGDEQYF
>TRBV5-1|TRBJ1-2|.|.
TGCGCCAGCAGCAGGGGGACCGACTATGGCTACACCTTC
CASSRGTDYGYTF
>TRBV29-1|TRBJ1-3|.|TRBD1
TGCAGCGTTCAGAGGACAGGGGGGAGCGGAAACACCATATATTTT
CSVQRTGGSGNTIYF
>TRBV18|TRBJ2-7|.|TRBD2
TGTGCCAGCTCACCACCGGCTAGCGGGGAGTACGAGCAGTACTTC
CASSPPASGEYEQYF
>TRBV28|TRBJ2-3|.|TRBD2
TGTGCCAGCAGCCCGTCACTAGCGGGAGGGGCAGATACGCAGTATTTT
CASSPSLAGGADTQYF
>TRBV11-1|TRBJ2-3|.|.
TGTGCCAGCAGCTTAGAACGGAGCACAGATACGCAGTATTTT
CASSLERSTDTQYF
>TRBV5-6|TRBJ1-4|.|.
TGTGCCAGCAGCTCAATCGGTTACGAAAAACTGTTTTTT
CASSSIGYEKLFF
>TRBV4-1|TRBJ2-7|.|TRBD1
TGCGCCAGCAGCCAACCCCGGGACAGCCCTTACGAGCAGTACTTC
CASSQPRDSPYEQYF
>TRBV29-1|TRBJ2-7|.|TRBD2
TGCAGCGTTGAAACTGGAGCGGGAGGGACGAACGAGCAGTACTTC
CSVETGAGGTNEQYF
>TRBV28|TRBJ2-5|once|TRBD2
TGTGCCAGCAGTTTTGCCTGGGGGACTAGCGGCCAAGAGACCCAGTACTTC
CASSFAWGTSGQETQYF
>TRBV28|TRBJ1-5|.|TRBD1
TGTGCCAGCAGCTCTTACAGGGGAAGGGATCAGCCCCAGCATTTT
CASSSYRGRDQPQHF
>TRBV29-1|TRBJ1-2|few|.
TGCAGCGTAGGGACGGGGGATGGCTACACCTTC
CSVGTGDGYTF
>TRBV28|TRBJ1-2|few|.
TGTGCCAGCAGTTCCCCCGGGAAGGGGGGTGACGGCTACACCTTC
CASSSPGKGGDGYTF
>TRBV5-1|TRBJ1-1|.|.
TGCGCCAGCAGCTTGGATGGTCGTGGTGATCGGACTGAAGCTTTCTTT
CASSLDGRGDRTEAFF
>TRBV28|TRBJ2-7|.|TRBD1
TGTGCCAGCAGCGAACCGGGACAGGGCCCTTACACGCCCTACGAGCAGTACTTC
CASSEPGQGPYTPYEQYF
>TRBV5-4|TRBJ2-3|.|.
TGTGCCAGCAGCAACTACCGGGACACGGATACGCAGTATTTT
CASSNYRDTDTQYF
>TRBV5-6|TRBJ2-1|many|.
TGTGCCAGCAGCTTCTGGTTCAATGAGCAGTTCTTC
CASSFWFNEQFF
>TRBV30|TRBJ2-7|.|TRBD2
TGTGCCTGGAGTGTACGTAGTAGCGGGAGGGCCGTGGACGAGCAGTACTTC
CAWSVRSSGRAVDEQYF
>TRBV5-1|TRBJ2-1|many|.
TGCGCCAGCAGCTCAGACTCAAGCTCCTACAATGAGCAGTTCTTC
CASSSDSSSYNEQFF
>TRBV7-9|TRBJ2-7|once|TRBD1
TGTGCCAGCAGCCCACAGGGGGACAGGGGGCGCCGAGGCGAGCAGTACTTC
CASSPQGDRGRRGEQYF
>TRBV28|TRBJ1-5|.|TRBD1
TGTGCCAGCAGCCCCAGGGGGGATAGCAATCAGCCCCAGCATTTT
CASSPRGDSNQPQHF
>TRBV6-5|TRBJ2-2|.|TRBD1
TGTGCCAGCAGTTCCTGGACAGGGAACACCGGGGAGCTGTTTTTT
CASSSWTGNTGELFF
>TRBV6-6|TRBJ2-2|.|.
TGTGCCAGCAGTTTGGCAGAGAACACCGGGGAGCTGTTTTTT
CASSLAENTGELFF
>TRBV27|TRBJ1-4|.|TRBD1
TGTGCCAGCAGAAGACAGGGATTTGAAAAACTGTTTTTT
CASRRQGFEKLFF
>TRBV6-1|TRBJ2-5|.|.
TGTGCCAGCAGGGACTTAGGCTTCCAAGAGACCCAGTACTTC
CASRDLGFQETQYF
>TRBV11-2|TRBJ1-5|.|.
TGTGCCAGCAGCCCCACCCCCGGGGCCCGGGAGCCCCAGCATTTT
CASSPTPGAREPQHF
>TRBV18|TRBJ2-7|many|.
TGTGCCAGCTCGGCGTCTGAATCCGAGCAGTACTTC
CASSASESEQYF
>TRBV5-6|TRBJ2-5|once|.
TGTGCCAGCAGAACGACAGGGAGGGCCCAAGAGACCCAGTACTTC
CASRTTGRAQETQYF
>TRBV7-8|TRBJ2-5|.|.
TGTGCCAGCAGCTTAAGGCCCCTAGAGACCCAGTACTTC
CASSLRPLETQYF
>TRBV5-1|TRBJ2-5|.|.
TGCGCCAGCAGCTTGTTCTCCGCTGAGAGGGAGACCCAGTACTTC
CASSLFSAERETQYF
>TRBV5-6|TRBJ2-6|few|TRBD1
TGTGCCAGCAGCATACGACAGGGGCCCGGCGGGGCCAACGTCCTGACTTTC
CASSIRQGPGGANVLTF
>TRBV9|TRBJ1-6|.|TRBD1
TGTGCCAGCAGCGCTGGACAGGGTGGCAATTCACCCCTCCACTTT
CASSAGQGGNSPLHF
>TRBV5-6|TRBJ2-1|.|TRBD2
TGTGCCAGCAGCAGCGGGATTCAGCAGTTCTTC
CASSSGIQQFF
>TRBV7-8|TRBJ1-1|once|.
TGTGCCAGCAGCTTCTCCGGGGAAGGAAAAGCTTTCTTT
CASSFSGEGKAFF